Here is one T cell receptor (beta chain) with its context. The data are from a study of blood T cell repertoires in COVID-19. The J segment lost 5 bases and the V segment lost 4 bases, leaving 8 bases of the junction unmatched. The CDR3 covers 14 residues. CDR1 SGHRS and CDR2 YFSETQ come from the germline V gene. Sequencing used immunoSEQ multiplex PCR; TCRdb keeps in-frame clones, though not all of them. This table holds about 200,000 clones, nearly 90% found once. The chain is built from TRBV5-1 and TRBJ1-1; 7 bases are a match to TRBD1. Material: PBMCs or T cells enriched from blood (not recorded which). The receptor's source is a woman younger than 45 with acute COVID-19. This CDR3 reads CASSPRDSATEAFF. CDR3 sequence (DNA): TGCGCCAGCAGCCCGAGGGACAGCGCGACTGAAGCTTTCTTT. Variable domain in full (rest from reference TRBV5-1 and TRBJ1-1): KAGVTQTPRYLIKTRGQQVTLSCSPISGHRSVSWYQQTPGQGLQFLFEYFSETQRNKGNFPGRFSGRQFSNSRSEMNVSTLELGDSALYLCASSPRDSATEAFFGQGTRLTVV.